A selection of T cell receptor beta chains follows, all from one sample in a study of T cells after yellow fever vaccination. TCRdb reanalysed the 5' RACE reads using MiXCR and keeps one entry per CDR3 protein. The sample lists 450,000 to 550,000 distinct CDR3 sequences, just over 20% occurring once. Here the sequenced sample was PBMCs, taken approximately 20 days after the first yellow fever vaccination. Receptor source: a man between 18 and 29 years old who received the YFV17D yellow fever vaccine. The CDR3 runs from the conserved cysteine through the conserved F or W. D genes are given only for firm matches. Clone sizes are given selectively: once, few, many, or a class where the clone is expanded.

.	TRBJ2-1	13	TRBV29-1	few	CSVGALIFNEQFF	TGCAGCGTCGGGGCCTTAATTTTCAATGAGCAGTTCTTC
.	TRBJ1-1	13	TRBV13	.	CASSLIIGTEAFF	TGTGCCAGCAGCTTGATTATAGGCACTGAAGCTTTCTTT
TRBD1	TRBJ2-7	12	TRBV29-1	.	CSVAYRGDEQYF	TGCAGCGTTGCGTACAGGGGTGACGAGCAGTACTTC
TRBD2	TRBJ2-5	16	TRBV27	few	CASSLRSLGGEETQYF	TGTGCCAGCAGTTTGAGAAGTCTGGGGGGGGAGGAGACCCAGTACTTC
TRBD2	TRBJ2-1	17	TRBV7-8	many	CASNQRPGTRMNNEQFF	TGTGCCAGCAACCAGAGACCCGGGACTAGAATGAACAATGAGCAGTTCTTC
.	TRBJ2-4	18	TRBV18	.	CASSPGSPRDIAKNIQYF	TGTGCCAGCTCACCGGGTTCGCCCAGGGACATAGCCAAAAACATTCAGTACTTC
.	TRBJ1-4	17	TRBV7-2	.	CASSLAGRSATNEKLFF	TGTGCCAGCAGCTTAGCCGGCAGGAGCGCAACTAATGAAAAACTGTTTTTT
.	TRBJ2-7	15	TRBV25-1	.	CASSELSRGTYEQYF	TGTGCCAGCAGTGAATTATCTCGCGGGACCTACGAGCAGTACTTC
.	TRBJ2-1	15	TRBV18	.	CASSPPTGVLVEQFF	TGTGCCAGCTCACCGCCTACTGGGGTGCTCGTGGAGCAGTTCTTC
TRBD1	TRBJ2-4	14	TRBV7-2	.	CASSWTGGGNIQYF	TGTGCCAGCAGCTGGACAGGGGGGGGAAACATTCAGTACTTC
.	TRBJ2-3	13	TRBV5-6	.	CASTVVGTDTQYF	TGTGCCAGCACCGTCGTGGGCACAGATACGCAGTATTTT
.	TRBJ2-3	15	TRBV27	.	CASIPWPPLSDTQYF	TGTGCCAGCATCCCCTGGCCGCCCCTGTCGGATACGCAGTATTTT
.	TRBJ2-1	15	TRBV7-2	.	CASSLYRERYNEQFF	TGTGCCAGCAGCTTATACAGGGAAAGGTACAATGAGCAGTTCTTC
TRBD2	TRBJ2-1	17	TRBV10-3	many	CAISLGGTSGGAGEQFF	TGTGCCATCAGTTTAGGAGGGACTAGCGGGGGGGCTGGTGAGCAGTTCTTC
TRBD1	TRBJ2-7	14	TRBV5-5	few	CASSPPQGVDEQYF	TGTGCCAGCAGCCCCCCCCAGGGGGTCGACGAGCAGTACTTC
.	TRBJ1-2	15	TRBV7-9	few	CASSWKQGLNYGYTF	TGTGCCAGCAGTTGGAAACAGGGCCTTAACTATGGCTACACCTTC
.	TRBJ2-7	12	TRBV20-1	.	CSATTVLDEQYF	TGCAGTGCTACTACTGTGCTAGACGAGCAGTACTTC
.	TRBJ2-7	15	TRBV6-1	.	CASSELGESSYEQYF	TGTGCCAGCAGTGAACTAGGCGAGAGCTCCTACGAGCAGTACTTC
.	TRBJ2-5	15	TRBV4-3	.	CASSQVLSVGKTQYF	TGCGCCAGCAGCCAAGTCCTATCGGTTGGGAAAACCCAGTACTTC
.	TRBJ1-3	14	TRBV2	few	CASISILSGNTIYF	TGTGCCAGCATCTCTATCCTCTCTGGAAACACCATATATTTT
.	TRBJ1-4	13	TRBV6-1	.	CASRRGGGEKLFF	TGTGCCAGCCGCAGGGGAGGGGGTGAAAAACTGTTTTTT
TRBD2	TRBJ2-5	12	TRBV20-1	.	CSASGTRGTQYF	TGCAGTGCCAGCGGGACTAGGGGGACCCAGTACTTC
.	TRBJ2-2	19	TRBV6-2/TRBV6-3	many	CASSYRRLVPITNTGELFF	TGTGCCAGCAGTTACCGCCGACTAGTCCCCATTACGAACACCGGGGAGCTGTTTTTT
.	TRBJ1-1	15	TRBV15	many	CATSRDLGWDTEAFF	TGTGCCACCAGCAGAGACCTGGGGTGGGACACTGAAGCTTTCTTT
.	TRBJ1-1	13	TRBV7-2	many	CASTGQRNTEAFF	TGTGCCAGCACTGGACAGAGGAACACTGAAGCTTTCTTT
.	TRBJ1-2	13	TRBV4-3	few	CASTPAEGYGYTF	TGCGCCAGCACCCCGGCGGAGGGTTATGGCTACACCTTC
.	TRBJ2-3	15	TRBV3-1	.	CASSSAGAGTDTQYF	TGTGCCAGCAGCTCGGCGGGGGCGGGGACAGATACGCAGTATTTT
.	TRBJ1-5	15	TRBV5-1	.	CASSPTGPGHQPQHF	TGCGCCAGCAGTCCCACAGGGCCGGGGCATCAGCCCCAGCATTTT
TRBD2	TRBJ2-7	17	TRBV27	.	CASSSRVGRGGSYEQYF	TGTGCCAGCAGTTCCAGGGTAGGGCGGGGGGGCAGTTACGAGCAGTACTTC
.	TRBJ2-3	14	TRBV9	few	CASSAQGLADTQYF	TGTGCCAGCAGCGCCCAGGGGTTGGCAGATACGCAGTATTTT
TRBD1	TRBJ1-5	17	TRBV7-2	many	CASSSIGGGYGNQPQHF	TGTGCCAGCAGCTCAATAGGGGGCGGTTATGGCAATCAGCCCCAGCATTTT
TRBD1	TRBJ1-2	14	TRBV7-2	few	CASSTQQGVYGYTF	TGTGCCAGCAGCACGCAACAGGGGGTCTATGGCTACACCTTC
TRBD1	TRBJ2-1	16	TRBV10-3	few	CAISAGQGADYNEQFF	TGTGCCATCAGTGCCGGACAGGGGGCGGACTACAATGAGCAGTTCTTC
.	TRBJ1-1	14	TRBV12-3/TRBV12-4	few	CASSFFQGRPEAFF	TGTGCCAGCAGTTTTTTCCAGGGAAGGCCTGAAGCTTTCTTT
.	TRBJ1-2	14	TRBV12-3/TRBV12-4	.	CASSPWAGEGGYTF	TGTGCCAGCAGTCCCTGGGCCGGGGAGGGTGGCTACACCTTC
.	TRBJ1-6	13	TRBV7-9	.	CASSLGPGSPLHF	TGTGCCAGCAGCTTAGGTCCCGGGTCACCCCTCCACTTT
TRBD1	TRBJ2-4	16	TRBV9	.	CASSPRTGGDGQVQYF	TGTGCCAGCAGCCCTCGGACAGGGGGGGATGGCCAGGTTCAGTACTTC
.	TRBJ2-1	12	TRBV18	.	CASSQTPNEQFF	TGTGCCAGCTCCCAAACCCCCAATGAGCAGTTCTTC
.	TRBJ2-3	12	TRBV5-1	.	CASNEGSDTQYF	TGCGCCAGCAACGAGGGGTCAGATACGCAGTATTTT
.	TRBJ2-7	16	TRBV9	.	CASSSSMAREGAEQYF	TGTGCCAGCAGCAGTTCAATGGCCAGGGAAGGGGCCGAGCAGTACTTC
.	TRBJ1-1	13	TRBV11-2	many	CASSFKGRVEAFF	TGTGCCAGCAGCTTCAAGGGGCGGGTTGAAGCTTTCTTT
.	TRBJ1-2	16	TRBV29-1	few	CSVATSQWGASYGYTF	TGCAGCGTTGCTACATCGCAATGGGGGGCCTCCTATGGCTACACCTTC
.	TRBJ2-3	15	TRBV4-3	few	CASKVAGDPSYTQYF	TGCGCCAGCAAAGTAGCAGGTGACCCCTCGTATACGCAGTATTTT
.	TRBJ2-3	15	TRBV4-3	.	CASSQARSSTDTQYF	TGCGCCAGCAGCCAAGCGAGGTCTAGCACAGATACGCAGTATTTT
.	TRBJ2-5	15	TRBV7-6	once	CASSLGGGTKETQYF	TGTGCCAGCAGCTTAGGGGGCGGGACAAAAGAGACCCAGTACTTC
.	TRBJ1-2	13	TRBV20-1	few	CSARPTANYGYTF	TGCAGTGCTAGACCTACAGCTAACTATGGCTACACCTTC
TRBD2	TRBJ2-3	14	TRBV2	.	CASRVAGGGGTQYF	TGTGCCAGCAGGGTAGCGGGGGGGGGAGGTACGCAGTATTTT
TRBD2	TRBJ2-7	14	TRBV2	few	CASTDPLAGEVQYF	TGTGCCAGCACCGACCCCCTAGCGGGGGAGGTGCAGTACTTC
TRBD2	TRBJ2-3	18	TRBV6-1	few	CASSEAVSWAGGRHTQYF	TGTGCCAGCAGTGAAGCGGTATCGTGGGCGGGGGGCCGACATACGCAGTATTTT
.	TRBJ2-4	14	TRBV3-1	few	CASSQRAAKNIQYF	TGTGCCAGCAGCCAGCGTGCGGCCAAAAACATTCAGTACTTC
.	TRBJ1-5	13	TRBV3-1	few	CASSLDPSHPQHF	TGTGCCAGCAGCCTTGACCCCTCCCATCCCCAGCATTTT
.	TRBJ1-2	13	TRBV27	.	CASREGGLHGYTF	TGTGCCAGCAGAGAGGGGGGACTGCATGGCTACACCTTC
.	TRBJ1-5	17	TRBV12-3/TRBV12-4	.	CASTLTEHARVDQPQHF	TGTGCCAGCACCTTGACGGAGCACGCTCGGGTAGATCAGCCCCAGCATTTT